A selection of T cell receptor beta chains follows, all from one sample in a study of cytomegalovirus exposure and HLA in healthy donors. Method: immunoSEQ multiplex PCR; TCRdb's copy keeps in-frame clones and lacks some. The repertoire includes about 150,000 clones, roughly 82% of them detected once, and approximately 6.3% sits in the top ten. The sample was PBMCs. The receptors were sampled from a woman aged 45-60 years in good health and CMV-seropositive. Each CDR3 is given with its conserved first and last residue. D genes are given only for firm matches. Clone size, where shown, is once, few, many, or a class for clones that have expanded.

>-|TRBJ1-2|-|TRBV4-2
TGTGCCAGCAGCCAAGACACGGACAGCTCCATCTATGGCTACACCTTC
CASSQDTDSSIYGYTF
>-|TRBJ2-7|few|TRBV29-1
TGCAGCGTAAAAGGGAGCTCCTACGAGCAGTACTTC
CSVKGSSYEQYF
>-|TRBJ1-6|once|TRBV5-1
TGCGCCAGCAGCTTGGAGAGGGGGAGTAATTCACCCCTCCACTTT
CASSLERGSNSPLHF
>-|TRBJ1-1|-|TRBV29-1
TGCAGCGTTGGGAGCCCAGGGACTGAAGCTTTCTTT
CSVGSPGTEAFF
>-|TRBJ1-2|-|TRBV29-1
TGCAGCGTTGATGTGAGCGGCTACACCTTC
CSVDVSGYTF
>-|TRBJ2-1|-|TRBV11-3
TGTGCCAGCAGCGAAGGGCAGGGGTCCAACAATGAGCAGTTCTTC
CASSEGQGSNNEQFF
>TRBD1|TRBJ2-2|-|TRBV11-2
TGTGCCAGCAGCTTAGGGACAGGGCCCTCCGGGGAGCTGTTTTTT
CASSLGTGPSGELFF
>-|TRBJ1-2|-|TRBV30
TGTGCCTCCTCCCCTGGCGGAACCTATGGCTACACCTTC
CASSPGGTYGYTF
>-|TRBJ1-4|-|TRBV12-5
TGTGCTAGTGCCCCGCAGGGAGGTGAAAAACTGTTTTTT
CASAPQGGEKLFF
>TRBD2|TRBJ2-7|-|TRBV7-2
TGTGCCAGCAGCGTAGATTGGGGGGGATACGAGCAGTACTTC
CASSVDWGGYEQYF
>-|TRBJ2-1|-|TRBV21-1
TGTGCCAGCAGCAAAGCGACAGTAAATGAGCAGTTCTTC
CASSKATVNEQFF
>TRBD2|TRBJ2-3|-|TRBV4-1
TGCGCCAGCAGCCAAGGGAATACGGGACTAGGGATAGATACGCAGTATTTT
CASSQGNTGLGIDTQYF
>-|TRBJ1-1|-|TRBV7-2
TGTGCCAGCAGCTTATTCGCCTCGGGGGGCAACACTGAAGCTTTCTTT
CASSLFASGGNTEAFF
>TRBD1|TRBJ1-6|once|TRBV6-1
TGTGCCAGCAGTGAAAGGGCAGGGGGTTCACCCCTCCACTTT
CASSERAGGSPLHF
>TRBD2|TRBJ2-3|-|TRBV7-3
TGTGCCAGCAGCCAGGCCCCGGGACTAGCTGCAGATACGCAGTATTTT
CASSQAPGLAADTQYF
>TRBD1|TRBJ1-2|-|TRBV19
TGTGCCAGTAGTCTGGGACAGGGGCCCTCCTATGGCTACACCTTC
CASSLGQGPSYGYTF
>TRBD1|TRBJ1-2|once|TRBV13
TGTGCCAGCAGCTTTGGGGACAGGGATGACTATGGCTACACCTTC
CASSFGDRDDYGYTF
>-|TRBJ2-7|-|TRBV10-3
TGTGCCATCAGTGTGGGCGACCACCGCCAGGGTGACACCTACGAGCAGTACTTC
CAISVGDHRQGDTYEQYF
>TRBD1|TRBJ2-1|-|TRBV7-2
TGTGCCAGCAGCCGTACAGGGGATGAAGACAATGAGCAGTTCTTC
CASSRTGDEDNEQFF
>TRBD2|TRBJ2-7|few|TRBV7-8
TGTGCCAGCAGCTTAACTAGCGGGGGGCTCAAAACCTACGAGCAGTACTTC
CASSLTSGGLKTYEQYF
>-|TRBJ2-7|once|TRBV6-1
TGTGCCAGCAGTGTAGGAAGGGGTGTCGCCTACGAGCAGTACTTC
CASSVGRGVAYEQYF
>TRBD1|TRBJ1-2|few|TRBV7-2
TGTGCCAGCAGCCAACGACAGGGGACGAATGGCTACACCTTC
CASSQRQGTNGYTF
>-|TRBJ1-1|-|TRBV6-5
TGTGCCAGCAGTCCCTTGTCGGCAGGGAACACTGAAGCTTTCTTT
CASSPLSAGNTEAFF
>-|TRBJ2-7|-|TRBV6-1
TGTGCCTCCTCAGGGGAATTCGAGCAGTACTTC
CASSGEFEQYF
>-|TRBJ1-2|-|TRBV6-5
TGTGCCAGCTCCAGGGGTTTCGACTATGGCTACACCTTC
CASSRGFDYGYTF
>TRBD2|TRBJ2-3|-|TRBV4-2
TGTGCCAGCGTTCAGAACGCGGGGGTGGTCGATACGCAGTATTTT
CASVQNAGVVDTQYF
>-|TRBJ2-7|-|TRBV14
TGTGCCAGCAGCCAAGATCAAGGAGGGTCCCTCCGAGGCTACGAGCAGTACTTC
CASSQDQGGSLRGYEQYF
>-|TRBJ2-7|-|TRBV6-6
TGTGCCAGCAGTACCGGGACCAGGGGAAACGCCTACGAGCAGTACTTC
CASSTGTRGNAYEQYF
>TRBD2|TRBJ2-7|-|TRBV29-1
TGCAGCGTGGGGGGAGCGGGGGGCATCAACGAGCAGTACTTC
CSVGGAGGINEQYF
>-|TRBJ2-1|-|TRBV4-2
TGTGCCAGCAGCCAAGAAGGGGGGGCATACAATGAGCAGTTCTTC
CASSQEGGAYNEQFF
>TRBD2|TRBJ2-3|-|TRBV5-8
TGTGCCAGCAGCAGAGCGGGGGGGATAGATACGCAGTATTTT
CASSRAGGIDTQYF
>-|TRBJ2-7|-|TRBV6-1
TGTGCCAGCAGTGATAGTAACCCCTACGAGCAGTACTTC
CASSDSNPYEQYF
>-|TRBJ2-5|-|TRBV2
TGTGCCAGCAGTCCCGGGTTGAGGGCCCGTCAAGAGACCCAGTACTTC
CASSPGLRARQETQYF
>-|TRBJ1-3|few|TRBV6-6
TGTGCCAGCAGTTACTCTGAGGGCGGCGGAAACACCATATATTTT
CASSYSEGGGNTIYF
>-|TRBJ2-3|-|TRBV2
TGTGCCAGCAGTAAAGGGGACTTAGCGATTAGAGATACGCAGTATTTT
CASSKGDLAIRDTQYF
>-|TRBJ2-7|-|TRBV6-1
TGTGCCAGCAGACCCTCCCTCGGGCGACAGGAGCAGTACTTC
CASRPSLGRQEQYF
>TRBD1|TRBJ1-1|-|TRBV5-1
TGCGCCAGCAGCTTGGGCAGGGGGGACACTGAAGCTTTCTTT
CASSLGRGDTEAFF
>TRBD1|TRBJ2-6|-|TRBV29-1
TGCAGCGCTGTGGACAGGGCGAACTCTGGGGCCAACGTCCTGACTTTC
CSAVDRANSGANVLTF
>-|TRBJ2-3|-|TRBV2
TGTGCCAGCAGCCCACCGGGGGGCCTCACAGATACGCAGTATTTT
CASSPPGGLTDTQYF
>-|TRBJ1-6|-|TRBV15
TGTGCCACCAGCAGAGAAAGGGGACTGATGCATTCACCCCTCCACTTT
CATSRERGLMHSPLHF
>-|TRBJ2-2|few|TRBV9
TGTGCCAGCAGCCCCGGTCGGGAGCTGTTTTTT
CASSPGRELFF
>-|TRBJ1-4|-|TRBV19
TGTGCCAGTAGTTCAAAAAGACAGATTTCTAATGAAAAACTGTTTTTT
CASSSKRQISNEKLFF
>-|TRBJ1-1|-|TRBV5-1
TGCGCCAGCAGCACTCCCCGCAGGGGAGAAGCTTTCTTT
CASSTPRRGEAFF
>-|TRBJ2-1|-|TRBV30
TGTGCCTGGAGTCCCTTTCGAGGCAGGGGCGGAAATGAGCAGTTCTTC
CAWSPFRGRGGNEQFF
>TRBD1|TRBJ2-7|-|TRBV9
TGTGCCAGCAGCGTAGGGACAGGGGGTCACTCCTACGAGCAGTACTTC
CASSVGTGGHSYEQYF
>TRBD2|TRBJ2-3|-|TRBV15
TGTGCCACCAGCAGTGCGGGGGAAGAGACCACAGATACGCAGTATTTT
CATSSAGEETTDTQYF
>-|TRBJ1-1|-|TRBV5-1
TGCGCCAGCAGCTCACCGGGACTTAACACTGAAGCTTTCTTT
CASSSPGLNTEAFF
>-|TRBJ2-2|-|TRBV25-1
TGTGCCAGCAGTGAATGGGGCAGGGGAGCCGGGGAGCTGTTTTTT
CASSEWGRGAGELFF
>-|TRBJ2-1|-|TRBV29-1
TGCAGCGTTTCGTTGCGGGGCAATGAGCAGTTCTTC
CSVSLRGNEQFF